The clone carrying this T cell receptor (beta chain) is medium-sized (0.01 to 0.1%) within its sample. The V segment lost 3 bases and the J segment 1 base; nucleotides outside the gene matches: 10. CDR1 and CDR2 (germline): SEHNR, FQNEAQ (reference sequence). This CDR3 region has 17 residues. Time point reported: peripheral blood 6 weeks after treatment start. Every patient provided from 1 to 8 samples, collected pretreatment and on-treatment. This sample is part of a study of PD-L1 blockade in urothelial cancer. Looking at the study overall: Each participant's history included 0 to 3 prior chemotherapy regimens. When blood samples were assessed, the median T cell count was 141,255.

Here immunoSEQ multiplex PCR was the method, and the copy in TCRdb shows in-frame clones only, minus some. This sample yields tens of thousands of clones, of which about 85% are seen a single time; 1.9% belongs to the top ten. Sequenced material: PBMCs, taken around atezolizumab (anti-PD-L1) treatment. This receptor was taken from a man aged 50 or older with urothelial cancer. This chain connects TRBV7-9 to TRBJ2-7, with TRBD1 matching 9 bases. The CDR3 region has the DNA TGTGCCAGCAGCTTTCCATCTACGGACAGGGGATCCTACGAGCAGTACTTC. Its translation is CASSFPSTDRGSYEQYF.